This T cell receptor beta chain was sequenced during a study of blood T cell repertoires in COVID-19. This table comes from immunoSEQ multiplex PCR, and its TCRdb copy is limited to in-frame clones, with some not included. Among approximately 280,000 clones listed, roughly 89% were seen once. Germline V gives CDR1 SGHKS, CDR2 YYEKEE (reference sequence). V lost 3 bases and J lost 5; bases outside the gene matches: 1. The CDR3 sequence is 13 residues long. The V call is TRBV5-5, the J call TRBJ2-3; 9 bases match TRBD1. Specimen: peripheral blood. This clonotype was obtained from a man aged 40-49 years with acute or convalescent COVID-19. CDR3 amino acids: CASSSDRGDTQYF. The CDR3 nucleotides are TGTGCCAGCAGCTCGGACAGGGGAGATACGCAGTATTTT.